This TCR beta chain was profiled in a study of T cell responses to AZD1222 COVID-19 vaccine. The CDR3 has 16 amino acids. The V segment lost 4 bases and the J segment 2 bases; nucleotides outside the gene matches: 8. Germline lookup yields CDR1 SGHNT and CDR2 YYREEE (reference sequence). Here immunoSEQ multiplex PCR was the method, and the copy in TCRdb shows in-frame clones only, minus some. The sample has approximately 100,000 clones; around 90% are singletons. This clone was detected once. This sample comprised peripheral blood, obtained 28 days after the second AZD1222 dose. The source is an adult who received the AZD1222 COVID-19 vaccine. The chain is built from TRBV5-4 and TRBJ2-2, with 7 positions matching TRBD1. The CDR3 loop reads CASSPRTGPNTGELFF. CDR3 in DNA: TGTGCCAGCAGCCCACGGACAGGCCCAAACACCGGGGAGCTGTTTTTT.